Listed below are T cell receptor beta chains from one sample, sequenced in a study of memory CD4+ T cells and cytomegalovirus serostatus. Generated by immunoSEQ multiplex PCR, the TCRdb table keeps only in-frame clones and is missing some. The table shows tens of thousands of clones, with roughly 80% occurring only once. Sequencing used memory CD4+ T cells from blood. The receptors derive from an adult in good health and CMV-seronegative. The CDR3 runs from the conserved cysteine through the conserved F or W. Each record gives: J gene, clone size, V gene, D gene, CDR3 protein, CDR3 DNA. The D gene is left open where the match is weak. Size values are once, few and many counts, or a class for expanded clones, and some rows have none.

TRBJ1-2 | many | TRBV30 | TRBD1 | CAWSARGLGYGYTF | TGTGCCTGGAGTGCGAGGGGGCTAGGCTATGGCTACACCTTC
TRBJ2-3 | . | TRBV29-1 | . | CSVEGGRGAVEVSTDTQYF | TGCAGCGTTGAGGGTGGCAGGGGGGCGGTTGAGGTTAGCACAGATACGCAGTATTTT
TRBJ1-5 | medium-sized | TRBV27 | . | CASRTRGEDSNQPQHF | TGTGCCAGCAGAACAAGGGGGGAGGATAGCAATCAGCCCCAGCATTTT
TRBJ1-5 | . | TRBV2 | . | CASRGGVSGTSNQPQHF | TGTGCCAGCAGAGGGGGTGTTTCCGGGACATCCAATCAGCCCCAGCATTTT
TRBJ2-3 | . | TRBV11-2 | . | CASRFGPDTQYF | TGTGCCAGCAGGTTCGGGCCGGATACGCAGTATTTT
TRBJ2-5 | . | TRBV7-2 | . | CASSKPGRRQETQYF | TGTGCCAGCAGTAAACCGGGACGGAGACAAGAGACCCAGTACTTC
TRBJ1-6 | few | TRBV11-3 | . | CASSLITGSPLHF | TGTGCCAGCAGCTTAATCACTGGATCACCCCTCCACTTT
TRBJ1-3 | . | TRBV9 | . | CASRTDTSGNTIYF | TGTGCCAGTCGGACAGATACGTCTGGAAACACCATATATTTT
TRBJ1-3 | . | TRBV18 | . | CASSPSQGAGNTIYF | TGTGCCAGCTCACCGTCCCAGGGCGCGGGAAACACCATATATTTT
TRBJ2-1 | . | TRBV9 | TRBD2 | CASSTSGSSYNEQFF | TGTGCCAGCAGCACTAGCGGGAGTTCCTACAATGAGCAGTTCTTC
TRBJ2-7 | . | TRBV7-2 | . | CASSPTSYEQYF | TGTGCCAGCAGCCCGACATCGTACGAGCAGTACTTC
TRBJ1-2 | once | TRBV27 | TRBD1 | CASSLVGQGTTGYGYTF | TGTGCCAGCAGTTTAGTAGGACAGGGGACCACTGGCTATGGCTACACCTTC
TRBJ2-2 | . | TRBV4-1 | . | CASSQDGQRTGELFF | TGCGCCAGCAGCCAAGATGGGCAAAGGACCGGGGAGCTGTTTTTT
TRBJ1-4 | few | TRBV7-9 | . | CASSPGGTANEKLFF | TGTGCCAGCAGCCCGGGCGGGACGGCAAATGAAAAACTGTTTTTT
TRBJ2-2 | . | TRBV12-5 | . | CASGKNTGELFF | TGTGCTAGTGGAAAGAACACCGGGGAGCTGTTTTTT
TRBJ1-5 | . | TRBV7-8 | . | CASSSRYRDSNQPQHF | TGTGCCAGCAGCTCCCGATACAGGGATAGCAATCAGCCCCAGCATTTT
TRBJ1-1 | . | TRBV7-9 | TRBD1 | CASSRQGTRNTEAFF | TGTGCCAGCAGCCGACAGGGGACTCGGAACACTGAAGCTTTCTTT
TRBJ1-2 | . | TRBV19 | . | CASSVNGPGEGVGYGYTF | TGTGCCAGTAGTGTAAACGGACCCGGTGAGGGCGTCGGCTATGGCTACACCTTC
TRBJ1-1 | . | TRBV30 | TRBD1 | CARGDSANTEAFF | TGTGCCCGCGGGGACAGCGCGAACACTGAAGCTTTCTTT
TRBJ1-4 | . | TRBV7-9 | . | CASSPSLGGEKLFF | TGTGCCAGCAGCCCTAGTTTGGGAGGGGAAAAACTGTTTTTT
TRBJ2-3 | . | TRBV18 | TRBD2 | CASSPTGGLTDTQYF | TGTGCCAGCTCACCTACGGGGGGTCTCACAGATACGCAGTATTTT
TRBJ2-3 | . | TRBV28 | . | CASAPPRTDTQYF | TGTGCCAGCGCACCCCCCCGCACAGATACGCAGTATTTT
TRBJ1-1 | . | TRBV6-1 | . | CASSVLGMNTEAFF | TGTGCCAGCAGTGTTTTGGGAATGAACACTGAAGCTTTCTTT
TRBJ1-1 | few | TRBV7-3 | . | CASSSHSIQGANTEAFF | TGTGCCAGCAGCTCCCACAGTATACAGGGCGCGAACACTGAAGCTTTCTTT
TRBJ2-1 | . | TRBV30 | TRBD2 | CAWRGQRGAPSSYNEQFF | TGTGCCTGGAGAGGCCAGCGGGGGGCCCCGAGCTCCTACAATGAGCAGTTCTTC
TRBJ1-1 | . | TRBV6-1 | . | CASGGQLWGSTEAFF | TGTGCCAGCGGAGGCCAGTTGTGGGGGAGCACTGAAGCTTTCTTT
TRBJ2-7 | few | TRBV6-5 | TRBD2 | CASSYGAGGRYEQYF | TGTGCCAGCAGTTACGGGGCGGGGGGGAGATACGAGCAGTACTTC
TRBJ2-3 | few | TRBV18 | . | CASSPPRSGRSTDTQYF | TGTGCCAGCTCACCACCCCGGAGCGGTAGGAGCACAGATACGCAGTATTTT
TRBJ2-7 | . | TRBV6-5 | TRBD2 | CASSRTRSSYEQYF | TGTGCCAGCAGTAGGACTAGGAGCTCCTACGAGCAGTACTTC
TRBJ1-5 | . | TRBV29-1 | . | CSALTLTDGNQPQHF | TGCAGCGCCTTGACTTTAACGGATGGCAATCAGCCCCAGCATTTT
TRBJ2-3 | once | TRBV15 | . | CATSGTGTDTQYF | TGTGCCACCAGCGGTACGGGCACAGATACGCAGTATTTT
TRBJ2-7 | once | TRBV11-2 | TRBD1 | CASSPTNRGRSSYEQYF | TGTGCCAGCAGCCCCACCAACAGGGGACGAAGCTCCTACGAGCAGTACTTC
TRBJ1-2 | . | TRBV27 | TRBD1 | CASSRTGVHGYTF | TGTGCCAGCAGTCGGACAGGGGTTCATGGCTACACCTTC
TRBJ2-3 | . | TRBV9 | . | CASSVASIAVSTDTQYF | TGTGCCAGCAGCGTAGCTTCGATAGCGGTTAGCACAGATACGCAGTATTTT
TRBJ2-1 | once | TRBV9 | . | CASSVSVTSYNEQFF | TGTGCCAGCAGCGTAAGCGTCACCTCCTACAATGAGCAGTTCTTC